A selection of T cell receptor beta chains follows, all from one sample in a study of T cell repertoires in cytomegalovirus infection. TCRdb recomputed calls from the reads with MiXCR, one row per CDR3 protein. Here the sample spans around 250,000 distinct CDR3 sequences, about 15% being singletons. Specimen: CD8+ T cells from PBMCs. The receptors derive from a human donor in good health (CMV status not recorded). Some clones in this sample may be carry-over from other donors' samples. Each CDR3 is given with its conserved first and last residue. A D gene is named only where the DNA matches it firmly. Some rows mark clone size as missing; the rest say once, few, many or name a class of expanded clone.

d_call	v_call	clone_size	j_call	cdr3_aa	cdr3_nt
TRBD1	TRBV19	few	TRBJ1-5	CASGQGMLSNQPQHF	TGTGCCAGCGGACAGGGTATGTTGAGCAATCAGCCCCAGCATTTT
NA	TRBV6-1	many	TRBJ1-2	CASKGTGANYGYTF	TGTGCCAGCAAAGGGACCGGAGCTAACTATGGCTACACCTTC
NA	TRBV7-8	once	TRBJ1-6	CASSESPYYNSPLHF	TGTGCCAGCAGCGAGAGCCCGTATTATAATTCACCCCTCCACTTT
NA	TRBV29-1	once	TRBJ2-4	CSAEGQKNIQYF	TGCAGCGCCGAAGGGCAGAAAAACATTCAGTACTTC
TRBD1	TRBV7-9	few	TRBJ1-1	CASSSPRTGLNTEAFF	TGTGCCAGCAGCTCTCCAAGGACAGGCCTAAACACTGAAGCTTTCTTT
NA	TRBV6-5	few	TRBJ2-7	CASSPGLGNEQYF	TGTGCCAGCAGTCCCGGATTAGGGAACGAGCAGTACTTC
NA	TRBV7-8	many	TRBJ1-6	CASSDRLYNSPLHF	TGTGCCAGCAGCGACCGACTATATAATTCACCCCTCCACTTT
TRBD1	TRBV2	many	TRBJ2-7	CASSIGQGRHYEQYF	TGTGCCAGCAGTATTGGACAGGGGCGCCACTACGAGCAGTACTTC
NA	TRBV5-6	few	TRBJ2-6	CASSLGRAGANVLTF	TGTGCCAGCAGCTTGGGGAGGGCTGGGGCCAACGTCCTGACTTTC
NA	TRBV7-8	many	TRBJ1-3	CASSKQGSGNTIYF	TGTGCCAGCAGCAAACAGGGCTCTGGAAACACCATATATTTT
TRBD2	TRBV29-1	NA	TRBJ2-3	CSVGGTSGVSTDTQYF	TGCAGCGTTGGCGGGACTAGCGGAGTTAGCACAGATACGCAGTATTTT
NA	TRBV6-2/TRBV6-3	NA	TRBJ1-2	CASSATPANRAYLYGYTF	TGTGCCAGCAGTGCGACACCTGCGAACAGGGCCTACCTCTATGGCTACACCTTC
NA	TRBV20-1	few	TRBJ2-5	CSARVSGNYQETQYF	TGCAGTGCTAGAGTTTCGGGGAATTACCAAGAGACCCAGTACTTC
NA	TRBV7-9	many	TRBJ2-5	CASSPRLGQETQYF	TGTGCCAGCAGCCCCCGGTTGGGTCAAGAGACCCAGTACTTC
NA	TRBV6-2/TRBV6-3	NA	TRBJ1-1	CASSYSSLLGEEAFF	TGTGCCAGCAGTTACTCGTCGCTTTTGGGAGAGGAAGCTTTCTTT
NA	TRBV2	few	TRBJ1-1	CATRRGNTEAFF	TGTGCCACTCGGCGGGGGAACACTGAAGCTTTCTTT
NA	TRBV11-2	few	TRBJ2-1	CASSLATPGLDEQFF	TGTGCCAGCAGCTTAGCGACCCCGGGCCTCGATGAGCAGTTCTTC
NA	TRBV2	NA	TRBJ2-7	CASHRTDWEQYF	TGTGCCAGTCACCGGACGGATTGGGAGCAGTACTTC
NA	TRBV12-3/TRBV12-4	NA	TRBJ2-1	CASSLGFGGCNEQFF	TGTGCCAGCAGTCTAGGGTTCGGCGGCTGCAATGAGCAGTTCTTC
NA	TRBV20-1	few	TRBJ1-1	CSARDLEQGMNTEAFF	TGCAGTGCTAGAGATTTGGAACAGGGTATGAACACTGAAGCTTTCTTT
NA	TRBV28	few	TRBJ2-7	CASSLPEYEQYF	TGTGCCAGCAGTCTCCCTGAATACGAGCAGTACTTC
NA	TRBV5-4	NA	TRBJ1-2	CASSAEGTGYYGYTF	TGTGCCAGCAGCGCCGAGGGGACGGGATACTATGGCTACACCTTC
NA	TRBV7-9	many	TRBJ2-7	CASSLGFQGNYEQYF	TGTGCCAGCAGCTTAGGATTTCAGGGGAACTACGAGCAGTACTTC
TRBD2	TRBV11-2	many	TRBJ2-1	CASSFRTSLDEQFF	TGTGCCAGCAGCTTCAGGACTAGCCTCGATGAGCAGTTCTTC
TRBD2	TRBV28	NA	TRBJ2-1	CASSLGWLAGGYNEQFF	TGTGCCAGCAGTTTAGGGTGGCTAGCGGGGGGTTACAATGAGCAGTTCTTC
TRBD2	TRBV7-8	NA	TRBJ2-5	CASSLVGSGGQETQYF	TGTGCCAGCAGCTTAGTTGGTAGCGGGGGCCAAGAGACCCAGTACTTC
NA	TRBV7-6	few	TRBJ2-2	CASSLFGELFF	TGTGCCAGCAGCTTATTCGGGGAGCTGTTTTTT
NA	TRBV7-9	many	TRBJ2-7	CASSGGVHRDEQYF	TGTGCCAGCTCCGGAGGGGTCCATCGGGACGAGCAGTACTTC
TRBD1	TRBV5-6	NA	TRBJ2-7	CASSIGQGTYEQYF	TGTGCCAGCAGCATCGGACAGGGGACGTACGAGCAGTACTTC
NA	TRBV12-3/TRBV12-4	many	TRBJ2-7	CASSLALSYEQYF	TGTGCCAGCAGTTTAGCCCTTTCCTACGAGCAGTACTTC
NA	TRBV19	many	TRBJ1-5	CASTLVGAGNQPQHF	TGTGCCAGTACCCTGGTCGGGGCAGGCAATCAGCCCCAGCATTTT
NA	TRBV28	many	TRBJ2-5	CASSTDWGGETQYF	TGTGCCAGCAGCACCGACTGGGGAGGAGAGACCCAGTACTTC
NA	TRBV6-5	NA	TRBJ1-2	CASSPDSLGYGYTF	TGTGCCAGCAGTCCTGATTCTTTGGGCTATGGCTACACCTTC
NA	TRBV7-9	few	TRBJ2-1	CASSFDPASVEQFF	TGTGCCAGCAGCTTTGATCCAGCATCGGTTGAGCAGTTCTTC
NA	TRBV11-2	many	TRBJ2-7	CASSLGHGTYEQYF	TGTGCCAGCAGCTTAGGTCACGGAACCTACGAGCAGTACTTC
TRBD1	TRBV12-3/TRBV12-4	few	TRBJ2-7	CASSWTGVGEQYF	TGTGCCAGCAGTTGGACAGGAGTGGGCGAGCAGTACTTC
TRBD1	TRBV7-6	few	TRBJ1-1	CASSSVTGGRLNTEAFF	TGTGCCAGCAGCTCGGTAACAGGGGGAAGGTTGAACACTGAAGCTTTCTTT
NA	TRBV29-1	NA	TRBJ2-7	CSVVGALSYEQYF	TGCAGCGTTGTCGGCGCCCTCTCCTACGAGCAGTACTTC
NA	TRBV28	NA	TRBJ2-2	CASSLRTVSDGELFF	TGTGCCAGCAGTTTAAGGACAGTGTCGGACGGGGAGCTGTTTTTT
NA	TRBV27	NA	TRBJ2-1	CASSTLDNEQFF	TGTGCCAGCAGCACACTAGACAATGAGCAGTTCTTC
NA	TRBV7-9	many	TRBJ2-1	CASSPPRGRSINDEQFF	TGTGCCAGCAGCCCCCCGCGGGGGCGATCCATAAATGATGAGCAGTTCTTC
TRBD2	TRBV6-1	NA	TRBJ2-1	CASSGPAGGDNEQFF	TGTGCCAGCAGTGGGCCTGCGGGGGGGGACAATGAGCAGTTCTTC
NA	TRBV12-3/TRBV12-4	NA	TRBJ2-7	CASNTNRRGEQYF	TGTGCCAGCAATACTAACAGGCGCGGCGAGCAGTACTTC
NA	TRBV19	few	TRBJ1-1	CASSPWGLAEAFF	TGTGCCAGTAGTCCTTGGGGGCTCGCTGAAGCTTTCTTT
NA	TRBV12-3/TRBV12-4	few	TRBJ2-7	CASSPTTRVYEQYF	TGTGCCAGCAGTCCGACGACAAGGGTGTATGAGCAGTACTTC